Below, one TCR beta chain is given with its context. This clonotype was found a few times. Its antigen remains undetermined. Base-call qualities are not available, and no considerably larger clone is one nucleotide away. These data originate in a study of patients and donors after allogeneic stem cell transplantation (TCRdb year 2020). Including cysteine and phenylalanine, the CDR3 has 13 amino acids. Only the CDR3 DNA is retained, 39 bases long and in frame from the first base. CDR1 is given as DFQATT and CDR2 as SNEGSKA, both from the germline V gene (reference sequence). V trim: 4 bases; J trim: 3 bases; unmatched bases: 5. The library came from RT-PCR. The reads were generated on a NextSeq 550. The public reads were reanalyzed by TCRdb: fastp trimming at Q25, MiXCR alignment, in-frame beta chains only. CDR3 protein sequences are deduplicated, and each keeps its most common genes and DNA. Within this sample are roughly 880,000 distinct CDR3 sequences, with about a sixth of them counted one time only. The ten largest account for roughly 6% of the sample.

This sequence originates from a human donor who was either an allogeneic HSCT recipient or a stem cell or donor lymphocyte infusion donor (not recorded which). It is not recorded whose cells these are; they may come from a transplant donor. Recombination connected TRBV20-1 to TRBJ2-5; 7 bases in the junction line up with TRBD1. Material for sequencing was blood, either unsorted or a sorted T cell fraction (not recorded which). The CDR3 region reads CSATGTVKETQYF. The sequence in DNA is TGCAGTGCTACAGGGACAGTTAAAGAGACCCAGTACTTC.